A selection of T cell receptor beta chains follows, all from one sample in a study of beta chain features in type 1 diabetes. Data came from immunoSEQ multiplex PCR; TCRdb stores just in-frame clones and leaves some out. Of roughly 350,000 clones in the sample, around 10% were seen once. The sequenced sample was central memory CD4+ T cells from blood. All receptors derive from a man aged 25-45 years with type 1 diabetes. The CDR3 runs from the conserved cysteine through the conserved F or W. Clone sizes are given selectively: once, few, many, or a class where the clone is expanded.

>many|TRBV23-1
CASSQTTGGGGYEQYF
>.|TRBV20-1
CSVASSYEQYF
>.|TRBV27
CASSYSGQRYGYTF
>few|TRBV29-1
CSSRGQGETQYF
>.|TRBV27
CASSPLRTDTQYF
>.|TRBV6-5
CASSRRRTNTEAFF
>few|TRBV5-1
CASSLRGLGTGELFF
>.|TRBV5-1
CASSSGQGTFTGELFF
>many|TRBV5-1
CASSTEFTGELFF
>few|TRBV6-5
CASNKGDEETQYF
>.|TRBV10-3
CAIRGDRENTGELFF
>.|TRBV28
CASSLLGGTFGNTIYF
>.|TRBV19
CASSMAFSYEQYF
>.|TRBV12-2
CARRLLPEGAVRGANVLTF
>few|TRBV7-2
CASSLRRDTDTQYF
>few|TRBV5-6
CASSPKRQGNGYTF
>.|TRBV9
CASSVQSGATDTQYF